This passage covers 14 T cell receptor beta chains from one sample sequenced in a study of T cell responses to AZD1222 COVID-19 vaccine. Measured with immunoSEQ multiplex PCR; TCRdb has only the in-frame clones, and not every one. The table records around 100,000 clones, 85% to 90% of them present only once. The sequences come from peripheral blood, collected on day 0 of AZD1222 vaccination. Source of these receptors: an adult in good health.

The chain recombines TRBV9 with TRBJ1-1, with TRBD1 identical over 7 bases. The CDR3 is 15 residues long. The V gene's germline CDR1 is SGDLS and CDR2 YYNGEE. Trimming cost V 0 bases and J 3 bases; bases outside gene matches: 5. In nucleotides, the CDR3 is TGTGCCAGCAGCGTAGGACAGGGAAGGGACACTGAAGCTTTCTTT. This encodes CASSVGQGRDTEAFF.

This rearrangement joins TRBV27 to TRBJ1-1; D uncertain. Trimming took off 3 bases at V and 3 bases at J, with 8 bases between the two ends. Germline V gene sequence: CDR1 MNHEY, CDR2 SMNVEV (reference sequence). The CDR3 spans 13 residues. The CDR3 bases are TGTGCCAGCAGTTTGTTGGGCGACACTGAAGCTTTCTTT. The encoded protein is CASSLLGDTEAFF.

V and J are TRBV30 and TRBJ2-2, with 11 bases fitting TRBD2. The CDR3 runs to 19 residues. The junction had 16 bases not matched to a gene; V was cut back by 3 bases and J by 4 bases. Germline V gene lookup returns CDR1 GTSNPN and CDR2 SVGIG (reference sequence). Here the CDR3 DNA reads TGTGCCTGGAGCCCTCGAATTAGCGGGAGGGCCGCGGGCACCGGGGAGCTGTTTTTT. Its protein is CAWSPRISGRAAGTGELFF.

This clone turned up a few times. The rearrangement uses TRBV4-2 and TRBJ1-4; 10 nucleotides align to TRBD1. Germline V lookup: CDR1 LGHNA, CDR2 YNFKEQ. The V segment lost 1 base and the J segment 7 bases; nucleotides outside the gene matches: 3. CDR3 length: 15 amino acids. The CDR3 here is CASSQVGQGSEKLFF. CDR3 bases: TGTGCCAGCAGCCAAGTGGGACAGGGGAGTGAAAAACTGTTTTTT.

V usage is TRBV19 and J usage is TRBJ1-5; D is ambiguous. V shed 5 bases and J shed 9 bases, with 11 bases lying between them. The CDR3 covers 12 residues. Germline CDR1 is LNHDA and CDR2 is SQIVND (reference sequence). This chain's CDR3 is CASSPPGGPQHF. The CDR3 DNA sequence: TGTGCCAGTAGTCCTCCGGGCGGGCCCCAGCATTTT.

The rearrangement joins TRBV7-8 to TRBJ2-1, with 7 bases that match TRBD2. CDR3 length: 15 residues. Germline CDR1 and CDR2: SGHVS and FQNEAQ. The V gene end was trimmed by 4 bases and the J gene end by 5 bases; junction bases not matched to a gene: 8. The CDR3 nucleotides read TGTGCCAGCAGCTCAGGTGGGCTAGCGGACAATGAGCAGTTCTTC. It yields the protein CASSSGGLADNEQFF.

The chain recombines TRBV9 with TRBJ2-5; TRBD2 matches 12 bases. In germline, CDR1 is SGDLS, CDR2 YYNGEE. This CDR3 is built from 15 residues. V lost 3 bases to trimming and J lost 5 bases; unmatched junction nucleotides: 5. The CDR3 DNA is TGTGCCAGCAGCGCGGGACTAGCGGGCTGGGAGACCCAGTACTTC. Amino acids: CASSAGLAGWETQYF.

This clone appeared a single time. J is TRBJ1-6 and V is TRBV10-3, with TRBD1 matching 7 bases. CDR3 length equals 14 residues. With 6 bases clipped from V and 5 bases from J, the junction kept 4 bases outside the gene matches. Per the germline V gene, CDR1 is ENHRY and CDR2 is SYGVKD. CDR3: CAISGTANNSPLHF. The CDR3 DNA is TGTGCCATCAGCGGGACAGCCAATAATTCACCCCTCCACTTT.

The gene calls are TRBV18 and TRBJ2-1, with 8 bases that match TRBD2. The germline V gene has CDR1 KGHSH and CDR2 LQKENI. The J segment lost 8 bases and the V segment lost 4 bases, leaving 13 bases of the junction unmatched. The CDR3 sequence is 16 residues long. The CDR3 nucleotides read TGTGCCAGCTCACGGGGGAATAGCGGGATAGTCCATGAGCAGTTCTTC. It is translated as CASSRGNSGIVHEQFF.

This rearrangement joins TRBV24-1 to TRBJ2-5; TRBD1 or TRBD2 may be the D gene (6 bases each). The CDR3 spans 16 residues. Trimming shortened V by 1 base and J by 2 bases, and 13 bases separated the two germline ends. Germline loops: CDR1 KGHDR, CDR2 SFDVKD. The CDR3 protein is CATSDFSGARQETQYF. Here the CDR3 DNA reads TGTGCCACCAGTGATTTCTCGGGGGCGCGTCAAGAGACCCAGTACTTC.

The chain carries TRBV15 and TRBJ2-3, with D maybe TRBD1 (6 bases). From germline, CDR1 is LNHNV and CDR2 YYDKDF (reference sequence). Trimming took off 4 bases at V and 1 base at J, with 15 bases between the two ends. This CDR3 region has 16 residues. This chain's CDR3 is CATSKNYRDRTDTQYF. The CDR3 nucleotides are TGTGCCACCAGCAAAAACTACAGGGACCGCACAGATACGCAGTATTTT. Complete variable domain (other parts from reference TRBV15 and TRBJ2-3): DAMVIQNPRYQVTQFGKPVTLSCSQTLNHNVMYWYQQKSSQAPKLLFHYYDKDFNNEADTPDNFQSRRPNTSFCFLDIRSPGLGDTAMYLCATSKNYRDRTDTQYFGPGTRLTVL.

The chain couples TRBV3-1 (or the pseudogene TRBV3-2) to TRBJ2-1, with TRBD2 matching over 9 bases. Germline V gene data show CDR1 as LGHDT and CDR2 as YNNKEL (reference sequence). The CDR3 has 15 residues. Trimming at V came to 2 bases and at J to 3 bases, leaving 2 bases not matched to a gene. CDR3 amino acids: CASSQSSGNYNEQFF. The CDR3 DNA sequence: TGTGCCAGCAGCCAATCTAGCGGGAACTACAATGAGCAGTTCTTC.

The V gene is TRBV7-7, the J gene TRBJ2-1; the match to TRBD2 covers 11 bases. The CDR3 extends over 15 amino acids. Germline assignment: CDR1 SSHAT and CDR2 FNYEAQ (reference sequence). The ends lost 1 base at V and 9 bases at J; junction bases unmatched: 5. CDR3 DNA: TGTGCCAGCAGCTTAGGCCTAGCGGGAGGAGGTGAGCAGTTCTTC. The encoded protein is CASSLGLAGGGEQFF.

The V and J genes are TRBV28 and TRBJ2-7; 7 positions match TRBD1. Germline CDR1 MDHEN, CDR2 SYDVKM. The CDR3 covers 15 residues. The V and J ends lost 6 bases and 3 bases, in that order; junction bases with no gene match: 11. The DNA for the CDR3 is TGTGCCAGCAGCCCCACCAGGACAGGCGTCTACGAGCAGTACTTC. Protein: CASSPTRTGVYEQYF.